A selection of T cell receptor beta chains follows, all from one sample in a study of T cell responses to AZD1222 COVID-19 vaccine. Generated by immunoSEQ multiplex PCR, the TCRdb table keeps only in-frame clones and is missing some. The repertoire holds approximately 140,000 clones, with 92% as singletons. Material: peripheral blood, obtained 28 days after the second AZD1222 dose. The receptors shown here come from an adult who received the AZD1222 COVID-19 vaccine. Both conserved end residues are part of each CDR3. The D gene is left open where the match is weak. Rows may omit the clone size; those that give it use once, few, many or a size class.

CDR3nt: TGTGCCTGGAGAAAAGACAGGCTGGGCACTGAAGCTTTCTTT
CDR3aa: CAWRKDRLGTEAFF
j_gene: TRBJ1-1
abundance: .
d_gene: .
v_gene: TRBV30

CDR3nt: TGTGCCAGCAGTGGAGGCGAGCAGTACTTC
CDR3aa: CASSGGEQYF
j_gene: TRBJ2-7
abundance: .
d_gene: .
v_gene: TRBV2

CDR3nt: TGTGCCAGCATTCAGGGGGGCCGCTATCAGCCCCAGCATTTT
CDR3aa: CASIQGGRYQPQHF
j_gene: TRBJ1-5
abundance: few
d_gene: TRBD1
v_gene: TRBV28

CDR3nt: TGTGCCAGTAGTAGGCAGGGCAGCGACGAGCAGTACTTC
CDR3aa: CASSRQGSDEQYF
j_gene: TRBJ2-7
abundance: .
d_gene: .
v_gene: TRBV19

CDR3nt: TGTGCCATCAGTGACCCCGCGGGGGGAGCAACTAATGAAAAACTGTTTTTT
CDR3aa: CAISDPAGGATNEKLFF
j_gene: TRBJ1-4
abundance: .
d_gene: .
v_gene: TRBV10-3

CDR3nt: TGTGCCAGCAGTGATAGTAGGACGCCCGGCGGGGGTACGCAGTATTTT
CDR3aa: CASSDSRTPGGGTQYF
j_gene: TRBJ2-3
abundance: .
d_gene: TRBD2
v_gene: TRBV6-1

CDR3nt: TGTGCCAGCAGCTTGGAGGGGGCGGAAGGAAACACCATATATTTT
CDR3aa: CASSLEGAEGNTIYF
j_gene: TRBJ1-3
abundance: .
d_gene: TRBD1
v_gene: TRBV5-5

CDR3nt: TGTGCCAGCAGTTTTGGGACGGAGGAGCAGTTCTTC
CDR3aa: CASSFGTEEQFF
j_gene: TRBJ2-1
abundance: .
d_gene: .
v_gene: TRBV12-3/TRBV12-4

CDR3nt: TGTGCCAGCAGTCCGAGACAGGGCATTACCCACGAGCAGTACTTC
CDR3aa: CASSPRQGITHEQYF
j_gene: TRBJ2-7
abundance: .
d_gene: TRBD1
v_gene: TRBV28

CDR3nt: TGTGCCAGCAGCTTAGTTGATATCAGGGATCTGAACACTGAAGCTTTCTTT
CDR3aa: CASSLVDIRDLNTEAFF
j_gene: TRBJ1-1
abundance: once
d_gene: .
v_gene: TRBV7-2

CDR3nt: TGTGCCAGCAGTGAAGCGCGTAGGGGGCGAGTGATAGGGAACACTGAAGCTTTCTTT
CDR3aa: CASSEARRGRVIGNTEAFF
j_gene: TRBJ1-1
abundance: .
d_gene: TRBD1
v_gene: TRBV6-1

CDR3nt: TGTGCCAGCTCATCACAGTCCATTCAGGGGAACACTGAAGCTTTCTTT
CDR3aa: CASSSQSIQGNTEAFF
j_gene: TRBJ1-1
abundance: .
d_gene: .
v_gene: TRBV18

CDR3nt: TGTGCCAGCAGTTTTAGTGAAGTGGGACTAGCGGGCACAGATACGCAGTATTTT
CDR3aa: CASSFSEVGLAGTDTQYF
j_gene: TRBJ2-3
abundance: .
d_gene: TRBD2
v_gene: TRBV27

CDR3nt: TGTGCCAGCAGCTTCGGCAACACTGAAGCTTTCTTT
CDR3aa: CASSFGNTEAFF
j_gene: TRBJ1-1
abundance: .
d_gene: .
v_gene: TRBV11-3

CDR3nt: TGTGCCAGCAGCTTCGTAGGGAATGAGCAGTTCTTC
CDR3aa: CASSFVGNEQFF
j_gene: TRBJ2-1
abundance: .
d_gene: .
v_gene: TRBV6-6

CDR3nt: TGTGCCAGCAGCCAAGTCGAATGGGTCGAGCAGTACTTC
CDR3aa: CASSQVEWVEQYF
j_gene: TRBJ2-7
abundance: .
d_gene: .
v_gene: TRBV14

CDR3nt: TGTGCCAGCAGCCTGGGGGGGGGCGTTACTGAAGCTTTCTTT
CDR3aa: CASSLGGGVTEAFF
j_gene: TRBJ1-1
abundance: .
d_gene: .
v_gene: TRBV5-5

CDR3nt: TGTGCCAGCAGCTTCGGGACAGCCTACGAGCAGTACTTC
CDR3aa: CASSFGTAYEQYF
j_gene: TRBJ2-7
abundance: .
d_gene: TRBD1
v_gene: TRBV11-2

CDR3nt: TGTGCCAGCAGCACCAAGGGATATGGCTACACCTTC
CDR3aa: CASSTKGYGYTF
j_gene: TRBJ1-2
abundance: .
d_gene: .
v_gene: TRBV21-1

CDR3nt: TGTGCCACCGAACGCGGGACAGGGTTCACCGGGGAGCTGTTTTTT
CDR3aa: CATERGTGFTGELFF
j_gene: TRBJ2-2
abundance: .
d_gene: TRBD1
v_gene: TRBV15

CDR3nt: TGTGCCAGCAGCTTGAAAAGCCGACAGACGTCCTACGAGCAGTACTTC
CDR3aa: CASSLKSRQTSYEQYF
j_gene: TRBJ2-7
abundance: .
d_gene: .
v_gene: TRBV5-4

CDR3nt: TGTGCCAGCTCACCACCCGGGCGGGAGAAGGGTGAGCAGTTCTTC
CDR3aa: CASSPPGREKGEQFF
j_gene: TRBJ2-1
abundance: .
d_gene: TRBD2
v_gene: TRBV18

CDR3nt: TGTGCCAGCTCCTCCCCCGGGGACTTCTATCTGGACTTC
CDR3aa: CASSSPGDFYLDF
j_gene: TRBJ2-7
abundance: .
d_gene: .
v_gene: TRBV28

CDR3nt: TGTGCCAGCAGCATCGCTCACTTC
CDR3aa: CASSIAHF
j_gene: TRBJ2-5
abundance: .
d_gene: .
v_gene: TRBV11-2

CDR3nt: TGTGCCAGCAGCCGCCGGGTGTTTTCTGAAAAACTGTTTTTT
CDR3aa: CASSRRVFSEKLFF
j_gene: TRBJ1-4
abundance: .
d_gene: .
v_gene: TRBV5-6

CDR3nt: TGCGCCAGCAGCTTGGACAGGGGAGATGGCTACACCTTC
CDR3aa: CASSLDRGDGYTF
j_gene: TRBJ1-2
abundance: .
d_gene: TRBD1
v_gene: TRBV5-1

CDR3nt: TGTGCCAGCAGCTTAAACGTTCCAGGAGGCTGGGAGACCCAGTACTTC
CDR3aa: CASSLNVPGGWETQYF
j_gene: TRBJ2-5
abundance: .
d_gene: .
v_gene: TRBV7-9

CDR3nt: TGTGCCAGCAGCTCCGGGAACCTCCGCGAGCAGTACTTC
CDR3aa: CASSSGNLREQYF
j_gene: TRBJ2-7
abundance: once
d_gene: .
v_gene: TRBV11-3

CDR3nt: TGTGCCTGGAGTGCCGCTGGAAACACCATATATTTT
CDR3aa: CAWSAAGNTIYF
j_gene: TRBJ1-3
abundance: once
d_gene: .
v_gene: TRBV30

CDR3nt: TGTGCCAGCAGCCAAGATCGTTGGACAGGGGGCTGGGTGAACACTGAAGCTTTCTTT
CDR3aa: CASSQDRWTGGWVNTEAFF
j_gene: TRBJ1-1
abundance: .
d_gene: TRBD1
v_gene: TRBV14

CDR3nt: TGTGCCTGGAGGTCCTGGCGGGGGCAAGGTACTGAAGCTTTCTTT
CDR3aa: CAWRSWRGQGTEAFF
j_gene: TRBJ1-1
abundance: once
d_gene: .
v_gene: TRBV30

CDR3nt: TGTGCCAGCAGTTTTCAGGGTGGAAGAGGGGACACTGAAGCTTTCTTT
CDR3aa: CASSFQGGRGDTEAFF
j_gene: TRBJ1-1
abundance: .
d_gene: .
v_gene: TRBV27

CDR3nt: TGTGCCAGCAGTGAATGGCGGGATCCTAGCGGAAACACCATATATTTT
CDR3aa: CASSEWRDPSGNTIYF
j_gene: TRBJ1-3
abundance: .
d_gene: .
v_gene: TRBV6-1

CDR3nt: TGCGCCAGCAGCTTGGCTCTAGCGGGATCCGAGACCCAGTACTTC
CDR3aa: CASSLALAGSETQYF
j_gene: TRBJ2-5
abundance: .
d_gene: TRBD2
v_gene: TRBV5-1

CDR3nt: TGTGCCAGCAGTCCAGCCCCGAGGGGACGAAACACTGAAGCTTTCTTT
CDR3aa: CASSPAPRGRNTEAFF
j_gene: TRBJ1-1
abundance: .
d_gene: .
v_gene: TRBV7-8

CDR3nt: TGTGCCAGCAGTCCCGCAGAGGGGATAAGATACTTC
CDR3aa: CASSPAEGIRYF
j_gene: TRBJ2-7
abundance: .
d_gene: .
v_gene: TRBV12-3/TRBV12-4

CDR3nt: TGTGCCAGCAGTGGACTAGCGGGAGGGCAAGATACGCAGTATTTT
CDR3aa: CASSGLAGGQDTQYF
j_gene: TRBJ2-3
abundance: once
d_gene: TRBD2
v_gene: TRBV2

CDR3nt: TGTGCCAGCAGCTTGGTCGGGGGGCTGGTCACCGGGGAGCTGTTTTTT
CDR3aa: CASSLVGGLVTGELFF
j_gene: TRBJ2-2
abundance: .
d_gene: .
v_gene: TRBV5-4

CDR3nt: TGTGCCAGCATCTCCGGCAGGGGGGGCTATGGCTACACCTTC
CDR3aa: CASISGRGGYGYTF
j_gene: TRBJ1-2
abundance: .
d_gene: TRBD1
v_gene: TRBV6-4

CDR3nt: TGTGCCAGCAGTTTCCTCCGGGAGGCCAATGAGCAGTTCTTC
CDR3aa: CASSFLREANEQFF
j_gene: TRBJ2-1
abundance: .
d_gene: TRBD2
v_gene: TRBV6-1

CDR3nt: TGTGCCAGCAGCGTGACCGGAGGGGGAACCTACACCTTC
CDR3aa: CASSVTGGGTYTF
j_gene: TRBJ1-2
abundance: few
d_gene: .
v_gene: TRBV11-3

CDR3nt: TGTGCCAGCAGCTTGGACGTCGGCGCGACCTCTGGGGAGCTGTTTTTT
CDR3aa: CASSLDVGATSGELFF
j_gene: TRBJ2-2
abundance: .
d_gene: .
v_gene: TRBV5-5